This T cell receptor beta chain comes out of a study of T cell responses to AZD1222 COVID-19 vaccine. Study-wide findings and caveats: No repertoire was sampled before or during the peak T cell response, only after it. At 160-218 and 743-854, vaccine-associated CD4 TCRs were dominant, and they spanned spike.

The CDR3 is made up of 17 amino acids. Trimming stripped 0 bases from V and 0 bases from J, with 12 bases between. Germline assignment: CDR1 LGHDT and CDR2 YNNKEL (reference sequence). In this sample, this clone turned up once. As yet, its antigen is unknown. The protocol was immunoSEQ multiplex PCR, while the TCRdb copy is restricted to in-frame clones and leaves out a portion. Found here are about 110,000 clones, 80% to 95% of them singletons; the top ten hold less than 10%. The specimen comprised peripheral blood, sampled 28 days after the second AZD1222 dose. The TCR sequence derives from an adult who received the AZD1222 COVID-19 vaccine. V usage is TRBV3-1 (or the pseudogene TRBV3-2) and J usage is TRBJ1-3, with a tentative D call TRBD1 (6 bases). In DNA form, the CDR3 reads TGTGCCAGCAGCCAAGAAGTCGGACAGCGCTCTGGAAACACCATATATTTT. This sequence encodes CASSQEVGQRSGNTIYF.